Listed below are T cell receptor beta chains from one sample, sequenced in a study of blood T cell repertoires in COVID-19. Clones were sequenced by immunoSEQ multiplex PCR, and TCRdb holds only the in-frame ones, with some missing. The table includes around 330,000 clones, 85% detected once. The sequencing input was PBMCs or T cells enriched from blood (not recorded which). The receptors here all came from a woman between 25 and 40 years old who had been exposed to COVID-19. The CDR3 runs from the conserved cysteine through the conserved F or W. A D gene is named only where the DNA matches it firmly. For some rows the clone size is stated as once, few or many, or as a class when expanded; others skip it.

>NA|TRBJ2-3|TRBV3-1/TRBV3-2|NA
CASSQEGATDTQYF
TGTGCCAGCAGCCAAGAAGGGGCCACAGATACGCAGTATTTT
>NA|TRBJ2-1|TRBV5-1|NA
CASSVELRNSEQFF
TGCGCCAGCAGCGTTGAGTTACGTAATAGTGAGCAGTTCTTC
>TRBD1|TRBJ1-2|TRBV28|NA
CASSPGQGVPANYGYTF
TGTGCCAGCAGTCCCGGACAGGGGGTACCAGCTAACTATGGCTACACCTTC
>NA|TRBJ2-3|TRBV5-1|NA
CASSPGRSTDTQYF
TGCGCCAGCAGCCCGGGTCGGAGCACAGATACGCAGTATTTT
>NA|TRBJ2-7|TRBV5-1|NA
CASSLYKLISYEQYF
TGCGCCAGCAGCTTGTACAAACTAATCTCCTACGAGCAGTACTTC
>NA|TRBJ1-1|TRBV20-1|NA
CSASGGMNTEAFF
TGCAGTGCTAGTGGGGGCATGAACACTGAAGCTTTCTTT
>TRBD2|TRBJ2-1|TRBV10-3|NA
CAIMASGSASGEQFF
TGTGCCATCATGGCTAGCGGGAGCGCCTCGGGTGAGCAGTTCTTC
>NA|TRBJ1-1|TRBV9|NA
CASSVEAGGKAFF
TGTGCCAGCAGCGTTGAGGCGGGGGGTAAAGCTTTCTTT
>NA|TRBJ1-2|TRBV28|NA
CASSPGVYGYTF
TGTGCCAGCAGTCCAGGGGTCTATGGCTACACCTTC
>NA|TRBJ2-1|TRBV5-1|once
CASSFRGSGYNEQFF
TGCGCCAGCAGCTTTCGGGGTAGCGGTTACAATGAGCAGTTCTTC
>TRBD2|TRBJ2-1|TRBV2|NA
CASSGLAGEQFF
TGTGCCAGCAGTGGACTAGCCGGTGAGCAGTTCTTC
>TRBD1|TRBJ1-5|TRBV3-1/TRBV3-2|NA
CASRPGGSVVSNQPQHF
TGTGCCAGCAGACCAGGGGGGTCGGTTGTTAGCAATCAGCCCCAGCATTTT
>NA|TRBJ1-2|TRBV4-2|once
CASSQESSYGYTF
TGTGCCAGCAGCCAAGAATCCAGTTATGGCTACACCTTC
>NA|TRBJ2-7|TRBV27|NA
CASSWKRSSYEQYF
TGTGCCAGCAGCTGGAAGCGGAGCTCCTACGAGCAGTACTTC
>TRBD1|TRBJ2-7|TRBV19|NA
CASSMGQEYEQYF
TGTGCCAGTAGTATGGGACAGGAATACGAGCAGTACTTC
>NA|TRBJ2-5|TRBV11-2|NA
CASRGTTGYQVPQYF
TGTGCCAGCAGAGGTACGACAGGCTATCAAGTACCCCAGTACTTC
>NA|TRBJ2-1|TRBV4-1|NA
CASSQESVPSNEQFF
TGCGCCAGCAGCCAAGAGTCAGTCCCAAGCAATGAGCAGTTCTTC
>NA|TRBJ2-7|TRBV11-2|once
CASSLRRGSGEQYF
TGTGCCAGCAGCTTACGCAGGGGTTCGGGAGAGCAGTACTTC
>TRBD1|TRBJ2-5|TRBV5-6|NA
CASSREPGQKRETQYF
TGTGCCAGCAGTCGGGAACCGGGACAGAAACGGGAGACCCAGTACTTC
>NA|TRBJ1-1|TRBV28|NA
CASKAGAPNTEAFF
TGTGCCAGCAAGGCAGGGGCCCCAAACACTGAAGCTTTCTTT
>NA|TRBJ2-6|TRBV19|NA
CASGLIQVSSGANVLTF
TGTGCCAGTGGGCTAATACAGGTTAGCTCTGGGGCCAACGTCCTGACTTTC
>TRBD2|TRBJ2-7|TRBV9|once
CASSVGSSGAYEQYF
TGTGCCAGCAGCGTAGGTTCTAGCGGCGCCTACGAGCAGTACTTC
>TRBD1|TRBJ1-6|TRBV2|NA
CASSEAGTGNNSPLHF
TGTGCCAGCAGTGAAGCGGGGACAGGGAATAATTCACCCCTCCACTTT
>NA|TRBJ2-2|TRBV4-3|NA
CASSQAQTNTGELFF
TGCGCCAGCAGCCAAGCACAGACGAACACCGGGGAGCTGTTTTTT
>TRBD1|TRBJ1-2|TRBV19|NA
CASVQGAKNYGYTF
TGTGCCAGCGTACAGGGGGCAAAGAACTATGGCTACACCTTC
>TRBD1|TRBJ2-7|TRBV28|NA
CASSHLQTGTGDVQYF
TGTGCCAGCAGTCACCTCCAGACCGGGACAGGGGACGTGCAGTACTTC
>NA|TRBJ1-3|TRBV7-5|NA
CARSHREPGNTIYF
TGTGCCAGAAGCCACAGGGAGCCTGGAAACACCATATATTTT
>TRBD1|TRBJ1-3|TRBV3-1/TRBV3-2|few
CASSQFTGGAGNTIYF
TGTGCCAGCAGCCAATTTACAGGGGGGGCCGGAAACACCATATATTTT
>NA|TRBJ2-7|TRBV6-2/TRBV6-3|NA
CASSYSMGAYEQYF
TGTGCCAGCAGTTACTCGATGGGCGCCTACGAGCAGTACTTC
>NA|TRBJ2-1|TRBV5-6|NA
CASSFPYLREQFF
TGTGCCAGCAGCTTCCCCTACCTTCGTGAGCAGTTCTTC
>TRBD1|TRBJ2-7|TRBV5-4|NA
CASSLGRLGTGGFEQYF
TGTGCCAGCAGCTTGGGTCGGCTCGGGACAGGGGGCTTTGAGCAGTACTTC
>TRBD2|TRBJ2-5|TRBV4-2|NA
CASSQVSSGKGGTQYF
TGTGCCAGCAGCCAAGTGTCCAGCGGGAAAGGAGGGACCCAGTACTTC
>NA|TRBJ1-2|TRBV28|NA
CASSFIVRKNYGYTF
TGTGCCAGCAGTTTCATCGTCAGGAAAAACTATGGCTACACCTTC
>NA|TRBJ2-5|TRBV25-1|NA
CASSEAGRETQYF
TGTGCCAGCAGTGAGGCGGGAAGAGAGACCCAGTACTTC
>TRBD2|TRBJ2-3|TRBV5-1|NA
CASSLALGEGDTQYF
TGCGCCAGCAGCTTGGCTTTAGGGGAGGGGGATACGCAGTATTTT
>TRBD1|TRBJ1-2|TRBV12-5|NA
CASGYNRGLGHGYTF
TGTGCTAGTGGTTACAACAGGGGCCTAGGCCATGGCTACACCTTC
>NA|TRBJ1-1|TRBV25-1|once
CASSRQDRNTEAFF
TGTGCCAGCAGTAGACAGGACCGGAACACTGAAGCTTTCTTT
>NA|TRBJ1-1|TRBV7-9|NA
CASSLDKGSAEAFF
TGTGCCAGCAGCTTAGATAAAGGGAGCGCTGAAGCTTTCTTT
>TRBD2|TRBJ2-7|TRBV6-5|NA
CASSWGTSGSYEQYF
TGTGCCAGCAGTTGGGGGACTAGCGGTTCCTACGAGCAGTACTTC
>NA|TRBJ1-6|TRBV28|few
CASSRRTVSSYNSPLHF
TGTGCCAGCAGCCGGAGGACGGTGAGCTCCTATAATTCACCCCTCCACTTT
>NA|TRBJ1-2|TRBV5-4|NA
CASSLLGVYYGYTF
TGTGCCAGCAGCCTTTTGGGAGTATACTATGGCTACACCTTC
>TRBD1|TRBJ1-4|TRBV30|NA
CAWRQTGGLREKLFF
TGTGCCTGGAGACAAACAGGGGGGTTAAGGGAAAAACTGTTTTTT
>TRBD2|TRBJ2-3|TRBV2|NA
CASTRERLAGGSAQYF
TGTGCCAGCACCAGGGAGAGGCTAGCGGGAGGGTCGGCGCAGTATTTT
>TRBD1|TRBJ2-7|TRBV6-4|NA
CASSDSRDRAYEQYF
TGTGCCAGCAGTGATAGCCGGGACAGGGCCTACGAGCAGTACTTC
>NA|TRBJ2-5|TRBV12-3/TRBV12-4|NA
CASSFFRGLQYF
TGTGCCAGCAGCTTCTTCCGGGGACTTCAGTACTTC
>NA|TRBJ2-7|TRBV20-1|once
CSATRAYEQYF
TGCAGTGCTACTCGAGCCTACGAGCAGTACTTC
>NA|TRBJ2-1|TRBV15|NA
CATSRDPSSQGNEQFF
TGTGCCACCAGCAGAGATCCCTCAAGCCAGGGAAATGAGCAGTTCTTC
>NA|TRBJ1-2|TRBV28|NA
CASSVGQSDYGYTF
TGTGCCAGCAGTGTCGGACAGTCTGACTATGGCTACACCTTC
>NA|TRBJ1-3|TRBV2|NA
CASSAPGAWAWRSGNTIYF
TGTGCCAGCAGTGCCCCGGGCGCCTGGGCCTGGAGGTCTGGAAACACCATATATTTT
>NA|TRBJ2-3|TRBV6-2/TRBV6-3|NA
CASSYGSPPDTQYF
TGTGCCAGCAGTTACGGGAGTCCCCCGGATACGCAGTATTTT
>TRBD1|TRBJ2-3|TRBV25-1|NA
CASSPDRESTDTQYF
TGTGCCAGCAGTCCGGACAGGGAAAGCACAGATACGCAGTATTTT
>TRBD2|TRBJ2-3|TRBV25-1|NA
CASSEYRGRTDTQYF
TGTGCCAGCAGTGAATATCGCGGGAGGACAGATACGCAGTATTTT
>NA|TRBJ2-7|TRBV3-1/TRBV3-2|NA
CASSQGAYEQYF
TGTGCCAGCAGCCAGGGCGCCTACGAGCAGTACTTC
>TRBD2|TRBJ2-7|TRBV27|NA
CASSERPGTSATYEQYF
TGTGCCAGCAGTGAGCGCCCCGGGACTAGCGCTACCTACGAGCAGTACTTC
>NA|TRBJ1-1|TRBV7-3|NA
CASSLNPGVNTEAFF
TGTGCCAGCAGCTTAAATCCGGGGGTGAACACTGAAGCTTTCTTT
>TRBD2|TRBJ2-1|TRBV5-1|NA
CASSLGLAGHNEQFF
TGCGCCAGCAGCTTGGGGCTAGCGGGACACAATGAGCAGTTCTTC
>TRBD1|TRBJ2-6|TRBV6-1|NA
CASSDRGQGVSGANVLTF
TGTGCCAGCAGTGACAGGGGACAGGGTGTGTCTGGGGCCAACGTCCTGACTTTC
>NA|TRBJ2-5|TRBV10-3|NA
CAISEPGGKETQYF
TGTGCCATCAGTGAACCGGGCGGGAAAGAGACCCAGTACTTC
>NA|TRBJ1-2|TRBV9|NA
CASSVETLNGQLNYGYTF
TGTGCCAGCAGCGTAGAGACTCTTAATGGACAGCTAAACTATGGCTACACCTTC
>NA|TRBJ2-1|TRBV11-3|many
CASSLPPGQEGLWSYNEQFF
TGTGCCAGCAGCTTACCCCCGGGACAAGAAGGTTTATGGTCCTACAATGAGCAGTTCTTC